This is a list of T cell receptor beta chains from one sample in a study of regulatory T cells in long-lasting Graves disease. Each CDR3 protein gets one entry after TCRdb re-called the multiplex PCR reads with MiXCR. The sample includes about 300,000 distinct CDR3 sequences, about 18% of them seen just once. Here the sequenced sample was peripheral blood mononuclear cells (PBMCs), taken at new diagnosis, from a patient treated with antithyroid drugs. Receptors were obtained from a female donor with Graves disease. Each CDR3 is given with its conserved first and last residue. Fields, in order: CDR3 DNA, CDR3 protein, V gene, clone size, J gene, D gene. A D gene is named only where the DNA matches it firmly. Clone sizes are given selectively: once, few, many, or a class where the clone is expanded.

TGTGCCAGCAGCCCATTTATTCAGGGGGCCATCAGTGAGCAGTTCTTC CASSPFIQGAISEQFF TRBV7-3 many TRBJ2-1 TRBD1
TGTGCCAGTAGTACACACAGTCAACAAGCTTTCTTT CASSTHSQQAFF TRBV19 few TRBJ1-1 .
TGTGCCAGCAGTGACACCGAGAACACTGAAGCTTTCTTT CASSDTENTEAFF TRBV2 many TRBJ1-1 .
TGTGCTAGTGGTTTGGAAGTTCCCTACGAGCAGTGCTTC CASGLEVPYEQCF TRBV12-5 . TRBJ2-7 .
TGTGCCAGCAGTGAAGATATCTTTGGGGGGCCGGACACTGAAGCTTTCTTT CASSEDIFGGPDTEAFF TRBV6-2/TRBV6-3 many TRBJ1-1 .
TGTGCCATCAGCGGGACAGGGAGAACCGGGGAGCTGTTTTTT CAISGTGRTGELFF TRBV10-3 many TRBJ2-2 TRBD1
TGTGCCAGCAGCTCGGGACCGCCCACAGATACGCAGTATTTT CASSSGPPTDTQYF TRBV11-3 . TRBJ2-3 .
TGTGCCAGCATACGGACAGGGCCTTTTACGGATCAGCCCCAGCATTTT CASIRTGPFTDQPQHF TRBV6-2/TRBV6-3 . TRBJ1-5 TRBD1
TGTGCCAGCAGCTTAGGAGGGGGTAGAGGAAGTAATTCACCCCTCCACTTT CASSLGGGRGSNSPLHF TRBV11-2 many TRBJ1-6 .
TGTGCCAGCACTAATAGCGGAGGCTACACCTTC CASTNSGGYTF TRBV9 few TRBJ1-2 .
TGCAGCGTGCTCACCCAGGAACAAGAGACCCAGTACTTC CSVLTQEQETQYF TRBV29-1 few TRBJ2-5 .
TGTGCCTCCCGCTCAGTGAACAATGAGCAGTTCTTC CASRSVNNEQFF TRBV10-3 few TRBJ2-1 .
TGTGCCATCAGTGATCACATGGGAGAGGGAACTGAAGCTTTCTTT CAISDHMGEGTEAFF TRBV10-3 many TRBJ1-1 .
TGTGCCAGCATTGGGACTAGCGGGAGACCGACAGATACGCAGTATTTT CASIGTSGRPTDTQYF TRBV12-3/TRBV12-4 many TRBJ2-3 TRBD2
TGCAGTGCTAGGCCCCGGGGACTGGCGACCTACGAGCAGTACTTC CSARPRGLATYEQYF TRBV20-1 many TRBJ2-7 .
TGTGCCAGCAGTGAATTCGGTGGGAGGATGAACACTGAAGCTTTCTTT CASSEFGGRMNTEAFF TRBV6-1 . TRBJ1-1 .
TGTGCCACCAGTGATCCAGGGACTAGCGGGAGGCAGTTCTTC CATSDPGTSGRQFF TRBV24-1 many TRBJ2-1 TRBD2
TGTGCCAGCAGGCGCCGTCAGGGGAACACTGAAGCTTTCTTT CASRRRQGNTEAFF TRBV5-8 few TRBJ1-1 .
TGTGCCAGTAGTATCTCGTCTATAGAGGACTTAGATGGCTACACCTTC CASSISSIEDLDGYTF TRBV19 many TRBJ1-2 .
TGCAGTGCTAGAGATGGACTAGCGGGAGGTTCGAGCAGCCGGGAGACCCAGTACTTC CSARDGLAGGSSSRETQYF TRBV20-1 . TRBJ2-5 TRBD2
TGTGCCAGCTCCCCGGGACAGCTCGCCCTAGCCAAAAACATTCAGTACTTC CASSPGQLALAKNIQYF TRBV12-3/TRBV12-4 many TRBJ2-4 TRBD1
TGTGCCAGCAGTGAACCTGACGGAAGAAGCACAGATACGCAGTATTTT CASSEPDGRSTDTQYF TRBV25-1 many TRBJ2-3 .
TGCGCCAGCAGCTTGTTTGTAGCGGGGAGCTTCAAGGATACCTGGGAGACCCAGTACTTC CASSLFVAGSFKDTWETQYF TRBV5-1 . TRBJ2-5 TRBD2
TGTGCCAGCAGGGACTGGGATAATTCACCCCTCCACTTT CASRDWDNSPLHF TRBV27 many TRBJ1-6 .
TGTGCCAGCAGTGCGGCTCATAAAAAGTCTCAGCCCCAGCATTTT CASSAAHKKSQPQHF TRBV14 many TRBJ1-5 .
TGTGCCACCTGCCGAGGGACAGCCTCCTACGAGCAGTACTTC CATCRGTASYEQYF TRBV2 many TRBJ2-7 TRBD1
TGTGCCTGGGGAAAAAGGGGCGGCACTGAAGCTTTCTTT CAWGKRGGTEAFF TRBV30 many TRBJ1-1 .
TGTGCCTGGAGTACCGGAGGGGGTTTAGCTGAAGCTTTCTTT CAWSTGGGLAEAFF TRBV30 few TRBJ1-1 .
TGTGCCAGCAGAGTTTCGCCGGGTGGGAAAGCTTTCTTT CASRVSPGGKAFF TRBV28 . TRBJ1-1 .
TGCGCCAGCAGCTTGGGCTATAAGGCAGTAAATGAGCAGTTCTTC CASSLGYKAVNEQFF TRBV5-1 many TRBJ2-1 .
TGTGCCAGCTCACCAGTACCTCCTTCAGCCGGCAGGGAAGCTTTCTTT CASSPVPPSAGREAFF TRBV18 many TRBJ1-1 .
TGCAGTGCTACCCCCGGGACCGAACAAGAGACCCAGTACTTC CSATPGTEQETQYF TRBV20-1 . TRBJ2-5 .
TGTGCCAGTCGCCAGACCCGGACCCAGCCCCAGCATTTT CASRQTRTQPQHF TRBV19 many TRBJ1-5 .
TGCAGTGCTACCGAACAGGGGGCATCGGTAGATACGCAGTATTTT CSATEQGASVDTQYF TRBV20-1 many TRBJ2-3 TRBD1
TGTGCCAGCAGCGCCACTAGCGGGATATTCTACGAGCAGTACTTC CASSATSGIFYEQYF TRBV28 . TRBJ2-7 TRBD2
TGTGCCATCAGTGAGTCGAGCTACACCGGGGAGCTGTTTTTT CAISESSYTGELFF TRBV10-3 many TRBJ2-2 .
TGCGCCAGCAGCCAAGATCTAAACAGCAATCAGCCCCAGCATTTT CASSQDLNSNQPQHF TRBV4-3 . TRBJ1-5 .
TGTGCCATCAGTGAGTCGGAGGGTTACCATCAGCCCCAGCATTTT CAISESEGYHQPQHF TRBV10-3 many TRBJ1-5 .
TGTGCCAGTAGTGTCGGACTAGCGGGAAGGGGCCCGACAGATACGCAGTATTTT CASSVGLAGRGPTDTQYF TRBV19 . TRBJ2-3 TRBD2
TGTGCCAGCAGCCCCACAGGGGCTGGGACTGAAGCTTTCTTT CASSPTGAGTEAFF TRBV11-2 many TRBJ1-1 TRBD1
TGTGCCAGCAGGAGCCGGTCAGGGAGTCCCCACGAGCAGTACTTC CASRSRSGSPHEQYF TRBV2 . TRBJ2-7 .
TGTGCCACCAGCAATGCACCCGGGGAAGCTTTCTTT CATSNAPGEAFF TRBV24-1 many TRBJ1-1 .
TGTGCCAGCAGTCACGACCATACTGGGCGGTATGAGCAGTTCTTC CASSHDHTGRYEQFF TRBV27 many TRBJ2-1 .
TGTGCCAGCAGTTTGGGGACTAGCAGAGATACGCAGTATTTT CASSLGTSRDTQYF TRBV28 many TRBJ2-3 TRBD2
TGTGCCAGCAGTTTACTGGGAAGTGAAAACATTCAGTACTTC CASSLLGSENIQYF TRBV28 many TRBJ2-4 .
TGCGCCAGCAGCTTGGGGGGGCGCTCCTACAATGAGCAGTTCTTC CASSLGGRSYNEQFF TRBV5-1 many TRBJ2-1 .
TGCGCCAGCAGCATAGCGGTCACCGGGGAGCTGTTTTTT CASSIAVTGELFF TRBV5-1 many TRBJ2-2 .
TGTGCCAGCGCCTCGTGGAGTGCGGGAACTTTGACCGGGGAGCTGTTTTTT CASASWSAGTLTGELFF TRBV28 many TRBJ2-2 .
TGTGCCAGCAGCTCTAGCTTCCATGAGCAGTTCTTC CASSSSFHEQFF TRBV7-2 many TRBJ2-1 .
TGTGCCAGCAGCCGGGACAGGGCCTTAAATCAGCCCCAGCATTTT CASSRDRALNQPQHF TRBV27 many TRBJ1-5 TRBD1
TGCGCCAGCAGCTTGATGACAGGGGGTTGGCATGGCTACACCTTC CASSLMTGGWHGYTF TRBV5-1 few TRBJ1-2 TRBD1
TGTGCCAGCAGCCCTCGGGGCAGCCTCTCTAGCACAGATACGCAGTATTTT CASSPRGSLSSTDTQYF TRBV13 many TRBJ2-3 .
TGTGCCAGCACCAGCCACCAACAGGAGGTAGGCGGCGGCTACACCTTC CASTSHQQEVGGGYTF TRBV12-3/TRBV12-4 . TRBJ1-2 .